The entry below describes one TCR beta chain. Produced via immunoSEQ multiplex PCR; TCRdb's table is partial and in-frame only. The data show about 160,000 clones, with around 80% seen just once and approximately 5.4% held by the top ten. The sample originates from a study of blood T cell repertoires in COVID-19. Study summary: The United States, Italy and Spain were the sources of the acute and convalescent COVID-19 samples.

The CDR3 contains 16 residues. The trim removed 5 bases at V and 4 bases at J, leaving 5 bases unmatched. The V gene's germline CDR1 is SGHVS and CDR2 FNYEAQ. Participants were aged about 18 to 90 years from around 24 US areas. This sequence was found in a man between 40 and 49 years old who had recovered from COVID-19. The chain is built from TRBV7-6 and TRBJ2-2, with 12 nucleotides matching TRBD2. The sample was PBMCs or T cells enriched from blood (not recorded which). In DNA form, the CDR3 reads TGTGCCAGCAGCCCACTGACTAGCGGGGGCACCGGGGAGCTGTTTTTT. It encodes CASSPLTSGGTGELFF.